This T cell receptor beta chain was identified during a study of cytomegalovirus exposure and HLA in healthy donors. The V gene lost 4 bases and the J gene lost 0 bases, with 8 bases spanning the gap. Germline V gives CDR1 SGHRS, CDR2 YFSETQ. The CDR3 is 13 residues long. Use of 60 Vbeta and 13 Jbeta primers characterized the PCR. Clones were sequenced by immunoSEQ multiplex PCR, and TCRdb holds only the in-frame ones, with some missing. Of about 190,000 clones listed, about 81% are singletons. This TCR derives from a woman in her late teens or twenties in good health and CMV-seronegative. The sample consisted of PBMCs. The rearrangement links TRBV5-1 to TRBJ2-7; no clear D. The CDR3 nucleotides read TGCGCCAGCAGCGGGCTCGTCTCCTACGAGCAGTACTTC. Its translation: CASSGLVSYEQYF.